The next 2 T cell receptor beta chains were all read from a single sample in a study of cytomegalovirus exposure and HLA in healthy donors. The study ran its PCR with 60 Vbeta and 13 Jbeta primers. Sequenced by immunoSEQ multiplex PCR; TCRdb stores in-frame clones only, minus some. The table has over 150,000 clones, around 69% seen once; the top ten hold roughly 3%. The specimen was PBMCs. These receptors were collected from a woman in her thirties in good health and CMV-seronegative.

The chain joins TRBV20-1 to TRBJ2-1; no firm D call. The V end lost 6 bases, the J end lost 7 bases, and 10 bases lay between the germline ends. The V gene's germline CDR1 is DFQATT and CDR2 SNEGSKA (reference sequence). The CDR3 length is 11 residues. Written as DNA, the CDR3 is TGCAGTGCAGAGGAGATTAATGAGCAGTTCTTC. Its translation is CSAEEINEQFF.

The table lists this clone with a few counts. V is TRBV9 and J is TRBJ2-1; 8 positions match TRBD2. J gave up 9 bases and V 1 base, and 6 bases lay outside the gene matches. The germline V gene has CDR1 SGDLS and CDR2 YYNGEE. The CDR3 extends over 14 amino acids. CDR3 region: CASSVRREVGEQFF. The DNA of the CDR3 is TGTGCCAGCAGCGTACGGCGGGAGGTTGGTGAGCAGTTCTTC. Using reference TRBV9 and TRBJ2-1 for the parts outside the CDR3, the full variable domain is DSGVTQTPKHLITATGQRVTLRCSPRSGDLSVYWYQQSLDQGLQFLIQYYNGEERAKGNILERFSAQQFPDLHSELNLSSLELGDSALYFCASSVRREVGEQFFGPGTRLTVL.